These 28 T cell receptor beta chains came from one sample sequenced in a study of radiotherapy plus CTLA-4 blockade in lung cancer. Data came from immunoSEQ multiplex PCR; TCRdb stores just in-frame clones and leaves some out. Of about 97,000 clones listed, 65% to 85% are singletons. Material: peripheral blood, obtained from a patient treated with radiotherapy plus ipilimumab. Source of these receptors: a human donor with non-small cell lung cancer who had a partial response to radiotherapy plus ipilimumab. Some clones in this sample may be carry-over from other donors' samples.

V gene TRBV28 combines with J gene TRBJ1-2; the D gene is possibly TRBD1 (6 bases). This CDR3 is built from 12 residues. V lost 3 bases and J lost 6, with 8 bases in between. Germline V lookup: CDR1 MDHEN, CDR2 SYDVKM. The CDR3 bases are TGTGCCAGCAGTTTGGACAGAAATGGCTACACCTTC. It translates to CASSLDRNGYTF.

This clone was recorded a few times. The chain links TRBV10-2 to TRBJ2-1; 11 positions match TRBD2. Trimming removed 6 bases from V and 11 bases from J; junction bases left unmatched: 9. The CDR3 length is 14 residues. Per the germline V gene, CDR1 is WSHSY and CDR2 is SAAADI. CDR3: CASREQGLAAKQFF. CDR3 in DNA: TGCGCCAGCAGAGAACAGGGACTAGCGGCAAAGCAGTTCTTC.

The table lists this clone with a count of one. The CDR3 bases are TGTGCCAGCAGCGAAACTAGCGGGGGGCGGTTTCTGGAGACCCAGTACTTC. As protein: CASSETSGGRFLETQYF. The chain combines TRBV7-6 with TRBJ2-5; 12 nucleotides match TRBD2. V gave up 5 bases and J gave up 5 bases; unmatched junction bases: 12. This CDR3 comprises 17 residues. CDR1 SGHVS and CDR2 FNYEAQ come from the germline V gene.

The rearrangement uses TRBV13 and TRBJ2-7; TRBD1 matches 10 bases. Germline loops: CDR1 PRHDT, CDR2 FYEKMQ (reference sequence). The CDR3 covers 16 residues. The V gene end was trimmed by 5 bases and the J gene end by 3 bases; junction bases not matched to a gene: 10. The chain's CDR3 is CASSRYRDRGLYEQYF. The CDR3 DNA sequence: TGTGCCAGCAGCCGGTACCGGGACAGGGGCCTCTACGAGCAGTACTTC.

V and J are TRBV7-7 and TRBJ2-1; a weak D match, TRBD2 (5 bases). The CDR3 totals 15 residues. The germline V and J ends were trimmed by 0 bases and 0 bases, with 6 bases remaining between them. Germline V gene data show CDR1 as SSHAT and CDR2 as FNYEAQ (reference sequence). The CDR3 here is CASSLAGSSYNEQFF. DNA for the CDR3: TGTGCCAGCAGCTTAGCAGGGAGCTCCTACAATGAGCAGTTCTTC.

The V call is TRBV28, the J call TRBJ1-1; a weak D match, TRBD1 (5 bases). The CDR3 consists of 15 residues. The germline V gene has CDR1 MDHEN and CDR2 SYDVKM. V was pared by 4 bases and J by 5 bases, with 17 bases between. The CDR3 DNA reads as TGTGCCAGCAGTTCCGCCGACATCCGGGGGACTGAAGCTTTCTTT. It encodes CASSSADIRGTEAFF.

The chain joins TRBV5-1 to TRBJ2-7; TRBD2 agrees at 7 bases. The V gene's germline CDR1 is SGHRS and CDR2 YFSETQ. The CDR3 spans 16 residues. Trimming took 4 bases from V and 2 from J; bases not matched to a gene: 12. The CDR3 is CASSPIGEGLPYEQYF. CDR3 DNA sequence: TGCGCCAGCAGCCCGATTGGGGAGGGGCTCCCCTACGAGCAGTACTTC.

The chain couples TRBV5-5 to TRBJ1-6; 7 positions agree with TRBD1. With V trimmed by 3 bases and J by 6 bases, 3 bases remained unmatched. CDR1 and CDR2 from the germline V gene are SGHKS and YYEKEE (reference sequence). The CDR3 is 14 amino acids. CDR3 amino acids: CASSSPGGNSPLHF. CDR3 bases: TGTGCCAGCAGCTCCCCAGGGGGTAATTCACCCCTCCACTTT.

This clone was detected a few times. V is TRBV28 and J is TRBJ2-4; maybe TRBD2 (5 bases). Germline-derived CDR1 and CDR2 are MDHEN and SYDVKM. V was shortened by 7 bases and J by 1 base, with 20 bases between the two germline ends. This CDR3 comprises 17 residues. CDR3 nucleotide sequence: TGTGCCAGCAATCCGGCGGGTTACCCTTTGGCCAAAAACATTCAGTACTTC. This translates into CASNPAGYPLAKNIQYF.

The CDR3 bases are TGTGCCAGCAGAGGACAGGGGACCAGCTCCTACGAGCAGTACTTC. It yields the protein CASRGQGTSSYEQYF. The rearrangement joins TRBV28 to TRBJ2-5; 9 bases are a match to TRBD1. The assigned J gene may be wrong: the sequence end matches TRBJ2-7 better. The CDR3 spans 15 residues. The V gene's germline CDR1 is MDHEN and CDR2 SYDVKM.

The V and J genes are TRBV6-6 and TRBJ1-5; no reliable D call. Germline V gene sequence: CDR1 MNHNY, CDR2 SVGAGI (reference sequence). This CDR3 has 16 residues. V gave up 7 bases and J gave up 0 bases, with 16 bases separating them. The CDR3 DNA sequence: TGTGCCAGCACCTCACCTGCAGGTAATAGCAATCAGCCCCAGCATTTT. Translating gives CASTSPAGNSNQPQHF.

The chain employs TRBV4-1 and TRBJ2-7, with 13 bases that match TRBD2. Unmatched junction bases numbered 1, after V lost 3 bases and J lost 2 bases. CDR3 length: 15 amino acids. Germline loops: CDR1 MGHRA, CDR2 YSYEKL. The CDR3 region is CASSQGLAGTYEQYF. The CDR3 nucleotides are TGCGCCAGCAGCCAGGGACTAGCGGGAACCTACGAGCAGTACTTC.

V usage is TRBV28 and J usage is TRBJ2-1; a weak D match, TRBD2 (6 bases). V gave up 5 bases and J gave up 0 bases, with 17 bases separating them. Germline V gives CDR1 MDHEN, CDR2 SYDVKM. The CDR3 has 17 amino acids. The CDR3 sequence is CASSPNPGLGSYNEQFF. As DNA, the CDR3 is TGTGCCAGCAGTCCCAATCCGGGACTGGGCTCCTACAATGAGCAGTTCTTC.

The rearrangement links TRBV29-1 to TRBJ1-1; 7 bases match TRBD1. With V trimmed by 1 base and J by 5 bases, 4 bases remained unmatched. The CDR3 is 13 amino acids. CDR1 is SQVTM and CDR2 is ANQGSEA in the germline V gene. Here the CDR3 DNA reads TGCAGCGTTGAAGGACAGGGTGGGACTGAAGCTTTCTTT. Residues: CSVEGQGGTEAFF.

CDR3 in DNA: TGCGCCAGCAGTGATCGGACACTTCCCTACGAGCAGTACTTC. Translation gives CASSDRTLPYEQYF. V and J are TRBV10-2 and TRBJ2-7; D is perhaps TRBD1 (5 bases). The length of the CDR3 is 14 residues. Germline V gene sequence: CDR1 WSHSY, CDR2 SAAADI. V was shortened by 3 bases and J by 2 bases, with 11 bases between the two germline ends.

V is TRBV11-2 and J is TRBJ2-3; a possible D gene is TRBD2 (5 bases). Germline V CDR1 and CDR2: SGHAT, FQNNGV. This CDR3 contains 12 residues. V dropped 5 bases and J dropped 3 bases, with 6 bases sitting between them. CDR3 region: CASSGLTDTQYF. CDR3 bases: TGTGCCAGCAGCGGACTTACAGATACGCAGTATTTT.

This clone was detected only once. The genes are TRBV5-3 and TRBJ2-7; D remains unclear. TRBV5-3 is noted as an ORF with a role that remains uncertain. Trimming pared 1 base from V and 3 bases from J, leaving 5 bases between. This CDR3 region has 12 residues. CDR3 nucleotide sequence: TGTGCCAGAAGCTTGTCCCGCTACGAGCAGTACTTC. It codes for CARSLSRYEQYF.

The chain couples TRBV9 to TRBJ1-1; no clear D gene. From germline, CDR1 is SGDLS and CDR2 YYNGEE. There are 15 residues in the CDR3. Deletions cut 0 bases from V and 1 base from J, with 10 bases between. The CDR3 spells CASSVVSGGNTEAFF. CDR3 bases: TGTGCCAGCAGCGTAGTGTCGGGAGGGAACACTGAAGCTTTCTTT.

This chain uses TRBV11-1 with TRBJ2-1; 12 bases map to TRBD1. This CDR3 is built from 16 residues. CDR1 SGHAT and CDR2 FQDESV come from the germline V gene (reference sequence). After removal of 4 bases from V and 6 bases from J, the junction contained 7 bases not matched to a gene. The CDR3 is CASSWGDRGRTNEQFF. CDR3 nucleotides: TGTGCCAGCAGCTGGGGGGACAGGGGGCGCACCAATGAGCAGTTCTTC.

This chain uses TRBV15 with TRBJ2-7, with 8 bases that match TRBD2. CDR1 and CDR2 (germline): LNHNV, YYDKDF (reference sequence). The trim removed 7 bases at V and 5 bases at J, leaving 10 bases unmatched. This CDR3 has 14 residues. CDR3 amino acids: CATNSGTSSHEQYF. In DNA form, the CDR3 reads TGTGCCACCAACTCCGGGACTAGTTCCCACGAGCAGTACTTC. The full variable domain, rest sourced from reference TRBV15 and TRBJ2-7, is DAMVIQNPRYQVTQFGKPVTLSCSQTLNHNVMYWYQQKSSQAPKLLFHYYDKDFNNEADTPDNFQSRRPNTSFCFLDIRSPGLGDTAMYLCATNSGTSSHEQYFGPGTRLTVT.

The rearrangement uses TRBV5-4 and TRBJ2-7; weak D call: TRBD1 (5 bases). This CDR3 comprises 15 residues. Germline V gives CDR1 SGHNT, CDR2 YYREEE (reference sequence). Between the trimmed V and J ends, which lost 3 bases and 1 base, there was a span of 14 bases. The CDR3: CASSYRREESYEQYF. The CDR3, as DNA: TGTGCCAGCAGCTACCGCAGGGAAGAGTCCTACGAGCAGTACTTC.

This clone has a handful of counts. The CDR3 loop is CASSYQTGDTEAFF. CDR3 bases: TGTGCCAGCAGCTACCAGACAGGGGACACTGAAGCTTTCTTT. This chain joins TRBV7-9 and TRBJ1-1, with TRBD1 matching 8 bases. Trimming cost V 4 bases and J 3 bases; bases outside gene matches: 4. CDR3 size: 14 residues. Germline assignment: CDR1 SEHNR and CDR2 FQNEAQ (reference sequence). The full variable domain, in which reference TRBV7-9 and TRBJ1-1 provide the parts outside the CDR3, is DTGVSQNPRHKITKRGQNVTFRCDPISEHNRLYWYRQTLGQGPEFLTYFQNEAQLEKSRLLSDRFSAERPKGSFSTLEIQRTEQGDSAMYLCASSYQTGDTEAFFGQGTRLTVV.

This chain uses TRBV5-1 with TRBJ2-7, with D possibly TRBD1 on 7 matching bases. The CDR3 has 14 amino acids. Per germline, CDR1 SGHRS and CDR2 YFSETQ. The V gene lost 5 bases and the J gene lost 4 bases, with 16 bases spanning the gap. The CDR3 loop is CASRAGGMNYEQYF. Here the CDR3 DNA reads TGCGCCAGCAGGGCAGGGGGGATGAATTACGAGCAGTACTTC.

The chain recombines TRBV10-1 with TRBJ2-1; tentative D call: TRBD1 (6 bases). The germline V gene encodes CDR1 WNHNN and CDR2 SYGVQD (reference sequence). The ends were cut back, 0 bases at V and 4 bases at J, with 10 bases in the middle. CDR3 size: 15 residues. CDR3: CASSESPGEYNEQFF. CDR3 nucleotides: TGCGCCAGCAGTGAGTCCCCAGGGGAGTACAATGAGCAGTTCTTC.

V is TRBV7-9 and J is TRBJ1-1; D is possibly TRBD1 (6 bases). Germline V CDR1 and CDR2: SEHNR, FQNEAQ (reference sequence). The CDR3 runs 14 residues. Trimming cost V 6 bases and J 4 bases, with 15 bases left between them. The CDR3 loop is CASSLVGGATEAFF. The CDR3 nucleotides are TGTGCCAGCAGTCTAGTGGGGGGGGCCACTGAAGCTTTCTTT.

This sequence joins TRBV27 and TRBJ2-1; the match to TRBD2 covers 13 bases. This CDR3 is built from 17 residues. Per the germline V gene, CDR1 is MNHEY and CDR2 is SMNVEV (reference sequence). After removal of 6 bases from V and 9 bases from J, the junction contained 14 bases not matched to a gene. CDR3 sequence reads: CASSRRTGTSGNTEQFF. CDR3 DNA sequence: TGTGCCAGCAGCCGAAGAACCGGGACTAGCGGGAATACTGAGCAGTTCTTC.

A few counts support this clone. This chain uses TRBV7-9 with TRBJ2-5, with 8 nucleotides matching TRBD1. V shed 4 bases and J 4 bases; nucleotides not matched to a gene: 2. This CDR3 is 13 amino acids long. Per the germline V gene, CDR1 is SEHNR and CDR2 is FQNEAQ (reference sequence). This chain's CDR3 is CASSSRGPETQYF. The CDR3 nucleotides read TGTGCCAGCAGCTCCAGGGGGCCAGAGACCCAGTACTTC.

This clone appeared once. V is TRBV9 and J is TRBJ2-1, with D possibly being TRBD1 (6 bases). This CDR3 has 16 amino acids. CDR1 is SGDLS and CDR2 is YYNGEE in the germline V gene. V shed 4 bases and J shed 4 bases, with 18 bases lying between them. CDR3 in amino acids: CASSKENRVIYNEQFF. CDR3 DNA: TGTGCCAGCAGCAAAGAGAACAGGGTAATATACAATGAGCAGTTCTTC.